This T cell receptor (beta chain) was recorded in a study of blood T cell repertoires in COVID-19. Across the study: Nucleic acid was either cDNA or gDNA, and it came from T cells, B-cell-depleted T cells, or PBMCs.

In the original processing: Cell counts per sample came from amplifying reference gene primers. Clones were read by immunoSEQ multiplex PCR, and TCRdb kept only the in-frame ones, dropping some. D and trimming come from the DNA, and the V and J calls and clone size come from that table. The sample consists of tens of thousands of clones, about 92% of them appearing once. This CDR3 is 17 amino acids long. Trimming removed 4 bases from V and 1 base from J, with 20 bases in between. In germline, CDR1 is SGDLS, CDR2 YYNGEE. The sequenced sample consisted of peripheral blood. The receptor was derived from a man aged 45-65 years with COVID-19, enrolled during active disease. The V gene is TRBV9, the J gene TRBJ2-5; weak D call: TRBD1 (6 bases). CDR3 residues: CASSLGERVGGQETQYF. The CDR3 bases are TGTGCCAGCAGCCTAGGGGAAAGGGTAGGGGGCCAAGAGACCCAGTACTTC.